Shown below are 15 T cell receptor beta chains from a single sample sequenced in a study of blood T cell repertoires in COVID-19. Only in-frame clones appear in the TCRdb table, and some are missing; sequencing was by immunoSEQ multiplex PCR. The sample holds about 170,000 clones, roughly 88% seen once. The sequencing input was peripheral blood. These receptors were taken from a man between 60 and 75 years old who had recovered from COVID-19.

CDR3 protein: CASSPSDRGSFITQYF. CDR3 nucleotides: TGTGCCAGCTCACCATCGGACCGGGGGTCATTTATTACGCAGTATTTT. V gene TRBV18 combines with J gene TRBJ2-3; possible D gene TRBD2, 6 bases. Germline CDR1 KGHSH, CDR2 LQKENI. The CDR3 has 16 residues. The V and J ends lost 2 bases and 8 bases respectively, with 20 bases between them.

V is TRBV14 and J is TRBJ1-2, with unresolved D. There are 16 residues in the CDR3. The V end was cut by 0 bases, the J end by 5 bases, with 16 bases between. Germline CDR1 and CDR2: SGHDN and FVKESK. The CDR3 nucleotides are TGTGCCAGCAGCCAAGATTTGGACCCTAGCCCTTATGGCTACACCTTC. This translates into CASSQDLDPSPYGYTF.

A remark on this clone: This sample includes further DNA sequences coding for the same CDR3. The rearrangement joins TRBV7-3 to TRBJ2-7; TRBD1 agrees at 10 bases. Trimming took 3 bases from V and 4 from J; bases not matched to a gene: 3. The germline V gene encodes CDR1 SGHTA and CDR2 FQGTGA. This CDR3 comprises 14 residues. CDR3 in amino acids: CASSLTGGAYEQYF. CDR3 coding DNA: TGTGCCAGCAGCTTGACAGGGGGCGCTTACGAGCAGTACTTC.

This clone showed up just a few times. V usage is TRBV30 and J usage is TRBJ1-3; D unresolved. This CDR3 is 15 amino acids long. Trimming shortened V by 0 bases and J by 2 bases, and 11 bases separated the two germline ends. The germline gives CDR1 GTSNPN, CDR2 SVGIG (reference sequence). CDR3 in DNA: TGTGCCTGGAGTGTACAAGCAGGCGCTGGAAACACCATATATTTT. It translates to CAWSVQAGAGNTIYF.

The rearrangement links TRBV2 to TRBJ2-2; 11 bases fit TRBD2. This CDR3 is 20 amino acids long. Germline trimming cut 3 bases from V and 0 bases from J; bases unmatched to any gene: 12. Germline V lookup: CDR1 SNHLY, CDR2 FYNNEI. The CDR3 region has the DNA TGTGCCAGCAGTGATAGCCATCTAGCGGGGGGAAGCTCGAACACCGGGGAGCTGTTTTTT. Translation: CASSDSHLAGGSSNTGELFF.

The chain employs TRBV7-9 and TRBJ2-7, with 9 bases fitting TRBD1. V trimming: 1 base; J trimming: 4 bases; junction bases outside the gene matches: 5. The germline gives CDR1 SEHNR, CDR2 FQNEAQ (reference sequence). The CDR3 is 15 residues long. As DNA, the CDR3 is TGTGCCAGCAGCTTAGAGGGGACAGGGTTTTACGAGCAGTACTTC. Protein: CASSLEGTGFYEQYF.

The CDR3 region has the DNA TGTGCCAGCAGCATAGACAGGGGTAATCAGCCCCAGCATTTT. It is translated as CASSIDRGNQPQHF. This chain connects TRBV7-8 to TRBJ1-5; TRBD1 agrees at 8 bases. This CDR3 spans 14 amino acids. Germline V gene lookup returns CDR1 SGHVS and CDR2 FQNEAQ. Trimming at V came to 5 bases and at J to 4 bases, leaving 4 bases not matched to a gene.

The sample holds one count of this clone. The rearrangement joins TRBV7-2 to TRBJ1-2; unclear D gene. Germline V gives CDR1 SGHTA, CDR2 FQGNSA. V was shortened by 1 base and J by 3 bases, with 12 bases between the two germline ends. The CDR3 has 15 residues. The CDR3 DNA reads TGTGCCAGCAGCTTAGGAAGGATGGGCCACTATGGCTACACCTTC. This translates into CASSLGRMGHYGYTF.

The chain combines TRBV5-8 with TRBJ2-5, with TRBD2 matching over 14 bases. The V gene end was trimmed by 0 bases and the J gene end by 1 base; junction bases not matched to a gene: 5. Germline-derived CDR1 and CDR2 are SGHTS and YDEGEE. The CDR3 has 18 amino acids. CDR3 sequence (DNA): TGTGCCAGCAGCTTGGTGAGGACTAGCGGGGGGAGCCAAGAGACCCAGTACTTC. Translating gives CASSLVRTSGGSQETQYF.

The CDR3 reads CATSRESGTGNTGELFF. DNA for the CDR3: TGTGCCACCAGCAGAGAATCCGGGACAGGGAACACCGGGGAGCTGTTTTTT. The chain is built from TRBV15 and TRBJ2-2; 8 bases are a match to TRBD1. The junction had 4 bases not matched to a gene; V was cut back by 0 bases and J by 1 base. Germline V gene sequence: CDR1 LNHNV, CDR2 YYDKDF (reference sequence). The CDR3 extends over 17 amino acids.

The V gene is TRBV6-2 or TRBV6-3, the J gene TRBJ1-5; 7 nucleotides match TRBD1. There are 17 residues in the CDR3. V lost 2 bases to trimming and J lost 0 bases; unmatched junction nucleotides: 7. Germline CDR1 reads MNHEY; CDR2 reads SVGEGT. The CDR3 spells CASSYARTGYSNQPQHF. DNA of the CDR3: TGTGCCAGCAGTTACGCTCGGACAGGATATAGCAATCAGCCCCAGCATTTT.

The J gene is TRBJ2-3, the V gene TRBV19, with 12 bases that match TRBD2. Looked up from germline, CDR1 is LNHDA and CDR2 is SQIVND (reference sequence). The CDR3 extends over 15 amino acids. After removal of 5 bases from V and 3 bases from J, the junction contained 3 bases not matched to a gene. The CDR3: CASSETSGGTDTQYF. CDR3 DNA sequence: TGTGCCAGTAGTGAGACTAGCGGGGGTACAGATACGCAGTATTTT.

The chain uses TRBV9 and TRBJ2-1; 11 bases align to TRBD2. V shed 1 base and J 7 bases; nucleotides not matched to a gene: 4. The germline V gene has CDR1 SGDLS and CDR2 YYNGEE. The CDR3 is 15 residues long. The CDR3 loop is CASSVTSGGPNEQFF. CDR3 sequence (DNA): TGTGCCAGCAGCGTAACTAGCGGGGGACCGAATGAGCAGTTCTTC.

This rearrangement joins TRBV5-6 to TRBJ2-3, with D tentatively TRBD2 (6 bases). CDR1 is SGHDT, CDR2 YYEEEE, per germline. Trimming cost V 7 bases and J 6 bases, with 12 bases left between them. This CDR3 has 12 residues. In DNA form, the CDR3 reads TGTGCCAGCCTACTCGGGGGTGATACGCAGTATTTT. It translates to CASLLGGDTQYF.

The chain employs TRBV6-5 and TRBJ1-5; possible D gene TRBD1, 6 bases. Germline CDR1 MNHEY, CDR2 SVGAGI. V lost 6 bases and J lost 5, with 17 bases in between. The CDR3 consists of 15 residues. Written as DNA, the CDR3 is TGTGCCAGCAGCAACTATCACAGACAGGATCAGCCCCAGCATTTT. Protein: CASSNYHRQDQPQHF.